This T cell receptor (beta chain) was identified during a study of shared clonotypes between healthy human individuals. General study results and limits: Tissues were not sampled, only blood, and their repertoires likely differ.

This clone was seen once. Antigen unknown. V lost 0 bases and J lost 7; bases outside the gene matches: 7. CDR1 and CDR2 (germline): LNHNV, YYDKDF (reference sequence). The CDR3 totals 15 residues. Each subset's genomic DNA was shared equally among a number of immunoSEQ plates. Ten immunoSEQ deep assay plates served to sequence unsorted PBMC DNA. Assay used: immunoSEQ multiplex PCR; TCRdb lists only in-frame clones, some missing. The data contain hundreds of thousands of clones, about four fifths of them seen just once; the ten biggest clones take up around 13%. Donors were Caucasian adults residing in Nashville, Tennessee, USA.

This sequence originates from a middle-aged woman in good health. Some clones in this sample may be carry-over from other donors' samples. The chain is built from TRBV15 and TRBJ2-7, with 9 bases identical to TRBD2. The sequencing sample was made of PBMCs. The CDR3 DNA follows: TGTGCCACCAGCAGAGATAGCGGGGGACTGAGGGAGCAGTACTTC. This gives the protein CATSRDSGGLREQYF.